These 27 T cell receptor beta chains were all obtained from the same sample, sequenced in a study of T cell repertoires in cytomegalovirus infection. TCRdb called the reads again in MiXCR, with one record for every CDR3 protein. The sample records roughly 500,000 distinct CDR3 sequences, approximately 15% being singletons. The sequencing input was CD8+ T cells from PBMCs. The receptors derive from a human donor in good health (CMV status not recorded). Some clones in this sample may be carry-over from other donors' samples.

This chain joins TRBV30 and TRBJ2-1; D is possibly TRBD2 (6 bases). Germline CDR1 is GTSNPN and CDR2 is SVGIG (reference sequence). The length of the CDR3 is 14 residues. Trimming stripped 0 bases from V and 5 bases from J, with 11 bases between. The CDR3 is CAWSVGRGDNEQFF. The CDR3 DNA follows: TGTGCCTGGAGTGTGGGGCGGGGAGACAATGAGCAGTTCTTC.

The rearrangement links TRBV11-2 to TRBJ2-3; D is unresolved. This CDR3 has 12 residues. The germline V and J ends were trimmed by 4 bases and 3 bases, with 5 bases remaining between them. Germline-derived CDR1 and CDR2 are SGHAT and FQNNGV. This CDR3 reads CASSYITDTQYF. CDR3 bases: TGTGCCAGCAGCTATATTACAGATACGCAGTATTTT. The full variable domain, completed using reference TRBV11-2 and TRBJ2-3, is EAGVAQSPRYKIIEKRQSVAFWCNPISGHATLYWYQQILGQGPKLLIQFQNNGVVDDSQLPKDRFSAERLKGVDSTLKIQPAKLEDSAVYLCASSYITDTQYFGPGTRLTVL.

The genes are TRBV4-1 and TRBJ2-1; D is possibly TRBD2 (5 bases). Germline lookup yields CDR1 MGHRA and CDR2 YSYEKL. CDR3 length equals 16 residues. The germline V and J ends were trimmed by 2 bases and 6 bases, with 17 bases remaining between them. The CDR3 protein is CASSQLGSGSRNEQFF. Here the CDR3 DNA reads TGCGCCAGCAGCCAACTGGGCAGTGGGAGCCGCAATGAGCAGTTCTTC.

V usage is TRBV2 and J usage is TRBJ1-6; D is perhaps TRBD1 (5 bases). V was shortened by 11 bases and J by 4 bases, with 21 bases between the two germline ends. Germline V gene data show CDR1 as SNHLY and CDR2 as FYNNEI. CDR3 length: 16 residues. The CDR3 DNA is TGTGCCGGGACTCTAGGCCTAGACCCTTATAATTCACCCCTCCACTTT. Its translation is CAGTLGLDPYNSPLHF.

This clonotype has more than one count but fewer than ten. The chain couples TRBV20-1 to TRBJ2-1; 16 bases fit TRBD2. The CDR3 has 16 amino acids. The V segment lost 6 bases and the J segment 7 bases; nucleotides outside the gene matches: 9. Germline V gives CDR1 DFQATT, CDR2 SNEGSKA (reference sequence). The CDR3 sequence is CSARGGTSGGANEQFF. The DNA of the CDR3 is TGCAGTGCACGAGGCGGGACTAGCGGGGGGGCGAATGAGCAGTTCTTC.

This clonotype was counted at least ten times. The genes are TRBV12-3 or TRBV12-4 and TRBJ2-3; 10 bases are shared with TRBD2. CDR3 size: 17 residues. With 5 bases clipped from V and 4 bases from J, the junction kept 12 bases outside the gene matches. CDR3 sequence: CASSHDPFSGRPDTQYF. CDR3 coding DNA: TGTGCCAGCAGTCACGACCCGTTTAGCGGGAGGCCAGATACGCAGTATTTT.

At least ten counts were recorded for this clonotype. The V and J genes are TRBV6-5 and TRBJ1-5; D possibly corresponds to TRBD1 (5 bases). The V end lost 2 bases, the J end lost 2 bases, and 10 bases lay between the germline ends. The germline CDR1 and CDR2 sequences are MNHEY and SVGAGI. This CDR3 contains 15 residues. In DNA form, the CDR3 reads TGTGCCAGCAGTTACAGGGGATTCCGCAATCAGCCCCAGCATTTT. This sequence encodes CASSYRGFRNQPQHF.

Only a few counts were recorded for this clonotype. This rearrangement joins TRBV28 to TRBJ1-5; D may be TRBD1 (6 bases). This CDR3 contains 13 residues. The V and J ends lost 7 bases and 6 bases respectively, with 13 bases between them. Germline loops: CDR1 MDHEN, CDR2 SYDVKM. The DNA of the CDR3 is TGTGCCAGCACGGGGGCGGTGGTTCAGCCCCAGCATTTT. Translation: CASTGAVVQPQHF.

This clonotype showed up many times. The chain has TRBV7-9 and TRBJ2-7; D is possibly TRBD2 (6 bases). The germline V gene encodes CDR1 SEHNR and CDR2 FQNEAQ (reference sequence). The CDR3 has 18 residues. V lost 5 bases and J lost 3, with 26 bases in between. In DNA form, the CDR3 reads TGTGCCAGCAGCAAAGGGATACAGGAGGGGCATGGATACTACGAGCAGTACTTC. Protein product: CASSKGIQEGHGYYEQYF. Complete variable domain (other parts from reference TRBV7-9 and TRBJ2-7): DTGVSQNPRHKITKRGQNVTFRCDPISEHNRLYWYRQTLGQGPEFLTYFQNEAQLEKSRLLSDRFSAERPKGSFSTLEIQRTEQGDSAMYLCASSKGIQEGHGYYEQYFGPGTRLTVT.

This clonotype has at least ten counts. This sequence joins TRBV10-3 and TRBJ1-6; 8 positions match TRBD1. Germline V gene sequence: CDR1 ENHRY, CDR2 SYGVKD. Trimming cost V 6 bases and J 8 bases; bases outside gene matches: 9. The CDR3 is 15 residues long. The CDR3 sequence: CAIRDPTGVDSPLHF. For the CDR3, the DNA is TGTGCCATCAGGGACCCGACAGGGGTGGATTCACCCCTCCACTTT.

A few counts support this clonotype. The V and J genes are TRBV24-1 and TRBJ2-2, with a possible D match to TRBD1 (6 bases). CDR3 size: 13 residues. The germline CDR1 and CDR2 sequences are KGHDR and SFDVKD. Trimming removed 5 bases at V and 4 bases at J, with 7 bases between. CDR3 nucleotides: TGTGCCACCAGTGGGACAGTCACCGGGGAGCTGTTTTTT. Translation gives CATSGTVTGELFF.

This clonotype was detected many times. For the CDR3, the DNA is TGTGCCATCAGTGAGTCAAACTCTAGCGGGGGGCCGAAGGAGCTAGAGCAGTACTTC. Translation: CAISESNSSGGPKELEQYF. The J gene is TRBJ2-7, the V gene TRBV10-3, with 11 positions matching TRBD2. In germline, CDR1 is ENHRY, CDR2 SYGVKD. With 0 bases clipped from V and 7 bases from J, the junction kept 17 bases outside the gene matches. This CDR3 has 19 amino acids.

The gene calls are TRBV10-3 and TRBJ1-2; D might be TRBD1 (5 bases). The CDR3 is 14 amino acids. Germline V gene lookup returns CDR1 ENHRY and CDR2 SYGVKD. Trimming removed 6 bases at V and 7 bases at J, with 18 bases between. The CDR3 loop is CAIRLTLGGPGYTF. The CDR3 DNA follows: TGTGCCATCAGGCTAACCCTCGGGGGTCCTGGCTACACCTTC.

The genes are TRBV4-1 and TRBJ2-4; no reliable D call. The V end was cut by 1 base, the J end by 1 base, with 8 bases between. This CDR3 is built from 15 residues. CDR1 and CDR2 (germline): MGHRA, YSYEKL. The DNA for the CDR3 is TGCGCCAGCAGCCAAGCCGGGTACGCCAAAAACATTCAGTACTTC. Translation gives CASSQAGYAKNIQYF.

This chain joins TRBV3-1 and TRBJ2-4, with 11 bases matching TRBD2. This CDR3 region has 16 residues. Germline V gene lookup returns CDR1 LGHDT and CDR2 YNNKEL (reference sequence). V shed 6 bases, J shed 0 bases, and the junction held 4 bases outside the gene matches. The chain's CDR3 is CASSPTSGRAKNIQYF. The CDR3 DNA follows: TGTGCCAGCAGTCCCACTAGCGGGAGAGCCAAAAACATTCAGTACTTC.

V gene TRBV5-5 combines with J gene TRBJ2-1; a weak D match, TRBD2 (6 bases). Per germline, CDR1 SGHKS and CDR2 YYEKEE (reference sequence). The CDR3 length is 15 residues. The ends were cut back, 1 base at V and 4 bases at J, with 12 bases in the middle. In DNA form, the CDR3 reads TGTGCCAGCAGCTTGATCGGGGGTGGATACAATGAGCAGTTCTTC. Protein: CASSLIGGGYNEQFF.

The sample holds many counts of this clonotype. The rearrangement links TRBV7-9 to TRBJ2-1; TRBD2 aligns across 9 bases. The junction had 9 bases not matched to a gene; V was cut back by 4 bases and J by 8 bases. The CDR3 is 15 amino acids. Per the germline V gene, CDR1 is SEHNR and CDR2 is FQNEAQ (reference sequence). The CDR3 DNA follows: TGTGCCAGCAGCTCAATGCGGGAGGGTTCGGATGAGCAGTTCTTC. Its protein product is CASSSMREGSDEQFF.

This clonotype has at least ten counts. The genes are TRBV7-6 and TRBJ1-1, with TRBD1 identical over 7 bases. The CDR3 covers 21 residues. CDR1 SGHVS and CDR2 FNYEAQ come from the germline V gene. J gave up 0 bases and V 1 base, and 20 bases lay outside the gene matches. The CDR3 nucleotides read TGTGCCAGCAGCTTAGAGGTGGGTCGGTTAGGGGGCTCGGTCATGAACACTGAAGCTTTCTTT. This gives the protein CASSLEVGRLGGSVMNTEAFF.

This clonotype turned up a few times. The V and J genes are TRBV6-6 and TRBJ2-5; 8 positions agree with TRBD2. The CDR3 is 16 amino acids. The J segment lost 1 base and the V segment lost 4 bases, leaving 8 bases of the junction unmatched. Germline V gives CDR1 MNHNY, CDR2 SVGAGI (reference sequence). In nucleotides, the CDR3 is TGTGCCAGCAGTTCGAGGGGCGGGGGGACCCAAGAGACCCAGTACTTC. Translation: CASSSRGGGTQETQYF.

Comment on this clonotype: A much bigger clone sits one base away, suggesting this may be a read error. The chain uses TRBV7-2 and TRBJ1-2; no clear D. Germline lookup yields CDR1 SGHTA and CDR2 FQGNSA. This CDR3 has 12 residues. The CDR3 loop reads CAISTISTGYTF. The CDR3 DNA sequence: TGTGCCATCAGCACCATATCCACGGGCTACACCTTC.

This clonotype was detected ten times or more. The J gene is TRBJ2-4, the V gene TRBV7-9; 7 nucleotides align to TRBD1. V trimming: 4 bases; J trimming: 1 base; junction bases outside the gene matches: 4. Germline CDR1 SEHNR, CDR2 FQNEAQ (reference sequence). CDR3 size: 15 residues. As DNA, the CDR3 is TGTGCCAGCAGCTCCGGGACAGTGGCCAAAAACATTCAGTACTTC. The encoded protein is CASSSGTVAKNIQYF.

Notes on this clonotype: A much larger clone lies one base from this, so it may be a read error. CDR3 sequence: CAISGSRLRGNEQFF. In DNA, the CDR3 is TGTGCCATCAGTGGTTCTCGACTGAGGGGCAATGAGCAGTTCTTC. V usage is TRBV10-3 and J usage is TRBJ2-1; D is perhaps TRBD1 or TRBD2 (5 bases each). The V end lost 4 bases, the J end lost 6 bases, and 16 bases lay between the germline ends. Germline V CDR1 and CDR2: ENHRY, SYGVKD. This CDR3 region has 15 residues.

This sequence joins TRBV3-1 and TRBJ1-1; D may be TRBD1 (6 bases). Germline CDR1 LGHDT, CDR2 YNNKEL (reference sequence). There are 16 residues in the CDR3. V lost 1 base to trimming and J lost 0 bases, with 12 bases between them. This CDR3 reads CASSQGTGLMNTEAFF. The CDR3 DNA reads TGTGCCAGCAGCCAAGGAACAGGGCTTATGAACACTGAAGCTTTCTTT.

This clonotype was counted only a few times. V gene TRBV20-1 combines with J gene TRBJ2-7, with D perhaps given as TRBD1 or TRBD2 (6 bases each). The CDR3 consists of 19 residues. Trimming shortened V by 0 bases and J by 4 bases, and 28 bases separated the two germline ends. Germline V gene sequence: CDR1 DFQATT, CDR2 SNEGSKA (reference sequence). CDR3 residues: CSARDQEGEWSRLGYEQYF. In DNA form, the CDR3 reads TGCAGTGCTAGAGATCAGGAGGGGGAGTGGAGCAGGTTAGGGTACGAGCAGTACTTC.

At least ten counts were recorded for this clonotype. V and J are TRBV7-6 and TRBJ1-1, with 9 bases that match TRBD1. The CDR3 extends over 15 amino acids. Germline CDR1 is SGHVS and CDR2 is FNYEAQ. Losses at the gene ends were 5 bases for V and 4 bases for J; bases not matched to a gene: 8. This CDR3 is CASSPDRGAGTEAFF. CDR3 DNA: TGTGCCAGCAGCCCGGACAGGGGAGCGGGCACTGAAGCTTTCTTT.

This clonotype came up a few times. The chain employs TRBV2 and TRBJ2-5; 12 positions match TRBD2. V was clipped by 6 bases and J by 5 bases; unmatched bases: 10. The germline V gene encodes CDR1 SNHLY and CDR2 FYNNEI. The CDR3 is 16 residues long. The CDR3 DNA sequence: TGTGCCAGCAGCCCGGAGCTAGCGGGGGGGGCGGAGACCCAGTACTTC. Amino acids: CASSPELAGGAETQYF. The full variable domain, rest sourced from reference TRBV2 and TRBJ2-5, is EPEVTQTPSHQVTQMGQEVILRCVPISNHLYFYWYRQILGQKVEFLVSFYNNEISEKSEIFDDQFSVERPDGSNFTLKIRSTKLEDSAMYFCASSPELAGGAETQYFGPGTRLLVL.

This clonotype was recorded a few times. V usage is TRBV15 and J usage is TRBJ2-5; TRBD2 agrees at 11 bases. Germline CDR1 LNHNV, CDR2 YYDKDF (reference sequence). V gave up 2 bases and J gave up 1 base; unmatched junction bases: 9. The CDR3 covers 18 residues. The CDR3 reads CATSRFSTSGKSQETQYF. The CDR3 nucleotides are TGTGCCACCAGCAGATTCTCGACTAGCGGGAAAAGCCAAGAGACCCAGTACTTC.